This is a list of T cell receptor beta chains from one sample in a study of cytomegalovirus exposure and HLA in healthy donors. The protocol was immunoSEQ multiplex PCR, while the TCRdb copy is restricted to in-frame clones and leaves out a portion. The repertoire has approximately 170,000 clones, 70% to 75% of them found once; the top ten carry approximately 3.1%. The sequencing sample was made of PBMCs. The receptors shown here come from a woman between 25 and 40 years old in good health and CMV-seropositive. Both conserved end residues are trimmed from each CDR3. A D gene is named only where the DNA matches it firmly. Clone size is given for some rows only: seen once, a few or many times, or a class if the clone is expanded.

D,V,size,CDR3
TRBD1,TRBV6-1,.,ASSDRGGAEKLF
.,TRBV5-1,.,ASSLAGHGVYEQY
.,TRBV21-1,.,ASSKACKDTGYGYT
.,TRBV6-6,.,ASSYPSGNEQF
TRBD2,TRBV7-8,few,ASSLPGTSGRRRGDTQY
.,TRBV7-9,.,ASSLVKIATYNEQF
.,TRBV6-5,once,ASSYGAAQETQY
.,TRBV2,.,ASSSPGTGELF
.,TRBV19,.,ASSFGGLTNEQF
TRBD1,TRBV2,.,ASRGTGEYTEAF
.,TRBV7-9,few,ASSLGEGQRAF
TRBD2,TRBV5-1,few,ASSLPSGRNEQF
.,TRBV29-1,.,SVEVGAREQY
.,TRBV6-4,.,ASSEAGEGDEQF